This TCR beta chain was profiled in a study of blood T cell repertoires in COVID-19. Study context: Acute and convalescent COVID-19 samples came from the United States, Italy and Spain. PBMCs, B-cell-depleted T cells, or T cells were the source of the cDNA or gDNA that made up the material.

Original methodology: For nucleated cells, counts were estimated from reference gene primer amplification. Libraries were prepared by immunoSEQ multiplex PCR; TCRdb keeps only in-frame clonotypes and omits some of them. The DNA was the basis for D and trimming; V, J and clone size are from that table. The table has over 200,000 clones, roughly 84% seen once. This clone occurred a few times. V lost 0 bases, J lost 2 bases, and 2 bases stayed unmatched. CDR1 SGHAT and CDR2 FQNNGV come from the germline V gene. This CDR3 has 16 residues. The receptor was derived from a woman of 80 years or more with active or convalescent COVID-19. Sequences were obtained from peripheral blood. The chain is built from TRBV11-2 and TRBJ2-7; TRBD2 aligns across 12 bases. The CDR3 is CASSLDRLAGAYEQYF. The CDR3 DNA is TGTGCCAGCAGCTTAGACAGACTAGCGGGAGCCTACGAGCAGTACTTC.